A single sample gave rise to the 25 T cell receptor beta chains below, sequenced in a study of CD8 T cells in ankylosing spondylitis. Antigen specificity for these receptors is unknown. TCRdb re-called the 5' RACE reads with MiXCR, one entry per CDR3 protein. The sample lists under 850,000 distinct CDR3 sequences, 15% to 20% seen once, with 15% to 20% in the top ten. Study outcomes and limitations: In ankylosing spondylitis blood, a motif of roughly 8 highly homologous TCR beta variants appeared characteristic.

Sequenced material: blood, either unsorted or a sorted T cell fraction (not recorded which). Every receptor here comes from a male donor with ankylosing spondylitis.

The rearrangement links TRBV9 to TRBJ2-7, with 9 bases identical to TRBD1. CDR1 and CDR2 (germline): SGDLS, YYNGEE. Trimming cost V 2 bases and J 4 bases; bases outside gene matches: 4. The CDR3 loop spans 14 amino acids. Here the CDR3 reads CASSVHRGLYEQYF. For the CDR3, the DNA is TGTGCCAGCAGCGTTCACAGGGGGCTGTACGAGCAGTACTTC.

This clonotype has only a few counts. The V call is TRBV7-9, the J call TRBJ2-4, with a tentative D call TRBD2 (5 bases). The CDR3 runs to 12 residues. Germline CDR1 is SEHNR and CDR2 is FQNEAQ (reference sequence). The ends were cut back, 7 bases at V and 6 bases at J, with 10 bases in the middle. CDR3 in amino acids: CASISEGNIQYF. Here the CDR3 DNA reads TGTGCCAGCATAAGCGAGGGAAACATTCAGTACTTC.

CDR3 sequence: CASSLRSSGGVQETQYF. CDR3 nucleotides: TGTGCCAGCAGCTTAAGGTCGAGCGGGGGGGTCCAAGAGACCCAGTACTTC. This rearrangement joins TRBV7-2 to TRBJ2-5; 10 bases fit TRBD2. V was clipped by 2 bases and J by 1 base; unmatched bases: 7. CDR1 is SGHTA, CDR2 FQGNSA, per germline. The CDR3 is 17 amino acids. Together with reference TRBV7-2 and TRBJ2-5, the CDR3 gives the full variable domain: GAGVSQSPSNKVTEKGKDVELRCDPISGHTALYWYRQSLGQGLEFLIYFQGNSAPDKSGLPSDRFSAERTGGSVSTLTIQRTQQEDSAVYLCASSLRSSGGVQETQYFGPGTRLLVL.

This clonotype was seen ten or more times. The chain joins TRBV4-2 to TRBJ2-7; 9 bases agree with TRBD2. Germline V gene data show CDR1 as LGHNA and CDR2 as YNFKEQ. The CDR3 totals 15 residues. V dropped 0 bases and J dropped 13; count of bases not matched to a gene: 13. The CDR3 sequence: CASSQDQTRGLAKYF. CDR3 coding DNA: TGTGCCAGCAGCCAAGATCAAACCCGGGGACTAGCCAAATACTTC.

The J gene is TRBJ1-6, the V gene TRBV7-3, with TRBD1 identical over 9 bases. V was pared by 0 bases and J by 6 bases, with 3 bases of the junction left unmatched. Germline V gene lookup returns CDR1 SGHTA and CDR2 FQGTGA. This CDR3 is built from 16 residues. The CDR3 region has the DNA TGTGCCAGCAGCTTAACGGGGACAGGGACTAATTCACCCCTCCACTTT. Protein sequence: CASSLTGTGTNSPLHF.

The chain couples TRBV18 to TRBJ2-3; D ambiguous. Germline CDR1 is KGHSH and CDR2 is LQKENI. V shed 3 bases and J shed 5 bases, with 9 bases lying between them. CDR3 length equals 13 residues. The CDR3: CASSPGVQDTQYF. As DNA, the CDR3 is TGTGCCAGCTCACCCGGAGTCCAAGATACGCAGTATTTT.

The sample holds a few counts of this clonotype. The V and J genes are TRBV20-1 and TRBJ2-5; 7 bases agree with TRBD2. The germline V gene has CDR1 DFQATT and CDR2 SNEGSKA (reference sequence). CDR3 length: 15 residues. V lost 6 bases and J lost 5; bases outside the gene matches: 15. The CDR3 nucleotides read TGCAGTGCGTACACCGGGACTAATCCGGGGGAGACCCAGTACTTC. This codes for CSAYTGTNPGETQYF.

This chain links TRBV28 with TRBJ2-7, with no clear D. The V and J ends lost 5 bases and 2 bases respectively, with 16 bases between them. The germline CDR1 and CDR2 sequences are MDHEN and SYDVKM. The CDR3 has 15 residues. CDR3 coding DNA: TGTGCCAGCAGTCCGTTGGGCTCCGCCACCTACGAGCAGTACTTC. Protein product: CASSPLGSATYEQYF.

V gene TRBV7-9 combines with J gene TRBJ2-7, with TRBD2 identical over 13 bases. The CDR3 sequence is 17 residues long. Per germline, CDR1 SEHNR and CDR2 FQNEAQ (reference sequence). The V and J ends lost 5 bases and 0 bases, in that order; junction bases with no gene match: 7. CDR3 in DNA: TGTGCCAGCAGCAAGACTAGCGGGGGGATTAGCTCCTACGAGCAGTACTTC. This sequence encodes CASSKTSGGISSYEQYF.

This clonotype appeared a few times. The chain recombines TRBV12-3 or TRBV12-4 with TRBJ2-2; 11 bases map to TRBD2. CDR3 length: 16 amino acids. J gave up 7 bases and V 5 bases, and 9 bases lay outside the gene matches. CDR3 sequence (DNA): TGTGCCAGCAGTCGTGCTAGCGGGGGGTCAGGCGGGGAGCTGTTTTTT. Protein sequence: CASSRASGGSGGELFF.

This clonotype has more than one count but fewer than ten. The chain joins TRBV6-5 to TRBJ2-5; weak D call: TRBD1 (6 bases). CDR1 MNHEY and CDR2 SVGAGI come from the germline V gene. This CDR3 is 14 amino acids long. Trimming cost V 2 bases and J 5 bases, with 12 bases left between them. This CDR3 is CASSYMDRSETQYF. The CDR3 nucleotides are TGTGCCAGCAGTTACATGGACAGATCCGAGACCCAGTACTTC.

This clonotype turned up a few times. The chain employs TRBV20-1 and TRBJ2-1; the match to TRBD2 covers 11 bases. V was pared by 0 bases and J by 4 bases, with 11 bases of the junction left unmatched. The germline V gene encodes CDR1 DFQATT and CDR2 SNEGSKA (reference sequence). This CDR3 comprises 18 residues. CDR3 sequence reads: CSARDLDSGRAIYNEQFF. In DNA, the CDR3 is TGCAGTGCTAGAGATCTGGATAGCGGGAGGGCCATTTACAATGAGCAGTTCTTC.

The rearrangement links TRBV29-1 to TRBJ2-3, with D unresolved. V lost 2 bases, J lost 4 bases, and 13 bases lay in between. This CDR3 has 14 residues. Germline values: CDR1 SQVTM, CDR2 ANQGSEA. Here the CDR3 reads CSVETQPHPDTQYF. DNA for the CDR3: TGCAGCGTTGAAACTCAGCCTCATCCAGATACGCAGTATTTT.

The chain carries TRBV4-1 and TRBJ1-2; D unclear. Germline CDR1 is MGHRA and CDR2 is YSYEKL. The CDR3 is made up of 14 amino acids. Trimming took off 0 bases at V and 4 bases at J, with 9 bases between the two ends. The CDR3 bases are TGCGCCAGCAGCCAAGATTCCCGGGGCTATGGCTACACCTTC. As protein: CASSQDSRGYGYTF.

The chain carries TRBV5-8 and TRBJ2-5, with a tentative D call TRBD2 (6 bases). CDR1 is SGHTS and CDR2 is YDEGEE in the germline V gene. This CDR3 comprises 15 residues. Trimming took off 4 bases at V and 2 bases at J, with 15 bases between the two ends. CDR3 sequence reads: CASSRLLAQQETQYF. The CDR3 nucleotides are TGTGCCAGCAGCCGACTACTAGCCCAGCAAGAGACCCAGTACTTC.

The V gene is TRBV20-1, the J gene TRBJ2-5; 14 positions match TRBD2. The CDR3 loop spans 16 amino acids. CDR1 is DFQATT and CDR2 is SNEGSKA in the germline V gene (reference sequence). With 4 bases clipped from V and 1 base from J, the junction kept 5 bases outside the gene matches. CDR3 coding DNA: TGCAGTGCTATCGGACTAGCGGGGGGTTCCCAAGAGACCCAGTACTTC. Its protein product is CSAIGLAGGSQETQYF.

This clonotype was observed many times. V and J are TRBV28 and TRBJ2-1, with no clear D. CDR1 is MDHEN, CDR2 SYDVKM, per germline. V lost 5 bases to trimming and J lost 0 bases, with 17 bases between them. The length of the CDR3 is 17 residues. CDR3 bases: TGTGCCAGCAGTCCGCCCCCGAGGATTTCCTCCTACAATGAGCAGTTCTTC. Its translation is CASSPPPRISSYNEQFF.

Comments on this clonotype: The junction departs from the called germline gene at one end, perhaps through a read error. The chain couples TRBV7-9 to TRBJ1-1; D remains unclear. Germline V lookup: CDR1 SEHNR, CDR2 FQNEAQ (reference sequence). The length of the CDR3 is 13 residues. CDR3 residues: CASSLKALTEAFF. In DNA form, the CDR3 reads TGTGCCAGCAGCTTAAAGGCGCTCACTGAAGCTTTCTTC. The whole variable domain, remainder taken from reference TRBV7-9 and TRBJ1-1, is DTGVSQNPRHKITKRGQNVTFRCDPISEHNRLYWYRQTLGQGPEFLTYFQNEAQLEKSRLLSDRFSAERPKGSFSTLEIQRTEQGDSAMYLCASSLKALTEAFFGQGTRLTVV.

The V call is TRBV20-1, the J call TRBJ2-1; a weak D match, TRBD1 (5 bases). The V end lost 4 bases, the J end lost 0 bases, and 19 bases lay between the germline ends. CDR3 length: 17 amino acids. Germline CDR1 is DFQATT and CDR2 is SNEGSKA (reference sequence). Here the CDR3 DNA reads TGCAGTGCTATCCCCGCAGGGTACCAGAGCTCCTACAATGAGCAGTTCTTC. This sequence encodes CSAIPAGYQSSYNEQFF.

The gene calls are TRBV20-1 and TRBJ2-5; no clear D gene. V was shortened by 0 bases and J by 1 base, with 9 bases between the two germline ends. The germline gives CDR1 DFQATT, CDR2 SNEGSKA (reference sequence). The CDR3 extends over 14 amino acids. CDR3 loop: CSARDPRIQETQYF. The CDR3 DNA reads as TGCAGTGCTAGAGATCCCCGCATCCAAGAGACCCAGTACTTC.

In this sample, this clonotype turned up a few times. The V and J genes are TRBV27 and TRBJ2-2; D gene ambiguous. This CDR3 comprises 13 residues. The V end was cut by 5 bases, the J end by 2 bases, with 6 bases between. Germline CDR1 reads MNHEY; CDR2 reads SMNVEV (reference sequence). The CDR3 protein is CASSLYNTGELFF. In nucleotides, the CDR3 is TGTGCCAGCAGTCTATACAACACCGGGGAGCTGTTTTTT.

The rearrangement links TRBV2 to TRBJ1-5; 7 positions match TRBD1. Germline V gene sequence: CDR1 SNHLY, CDR2 FYNNEI. The CDR3 runs 17 residues. After removal of 2 bases from V and 5 bases from J, the junction contained 12 bases not matched to a gene. Written as DNA, the CDR3 is TGTGCCAGCAGTGAAAGGGGGCTTCAACCATACGATCAGCCCCAGCATTTT. Its translation is CASSERGLQPYDQPQHF.

This clonotype has just a few counts. The chain couples TRBV29-1 to TRBJ2-7; the match to TRBD2 covers 7 bases. Germline assignment: CDR1 SQVTM and CDR2 ANQGSEA. J was trimmed by 11 bases and V by 2 bases; bases with no gene match: 6. The CDR3 covers 11 residues. CDR3 in DNA: TGCAGCGTTGAAATGACTAGCCAGGAGTACTTC. Protein: CSVEMTSQEYF.

In its sample, this clonotype was seen a few times. The gene calls are TRBV12-3 or TRBV12-4 and TRBJ2-3; no clear D. The CDR3 has 15 residues. V lost 2 bases and J lost 0, with 9 bases in between. This chain's CDR3 is CASSLWAASTDTQYF. CDR3 in DNA: TGTGCCAGCAGTTTATGGGCGGCTAGCACAGATACGCAGTATTTT.

This clonotype came up a few times. V gene TRBV5-6 combines with J gene TRBJ1-2, with D unclear. V shed 4 bases and J shed 0 bases, with 13 bases lying between them. CDR1 is SGHDT and CDR2 is YYEEEE in the germline V gene. The CDR3 is 15 amino acids. CDR3 residues: CASSPNDTPNYGYTF. CDR3 bases: TGTGCCAGCAGCCCGAACGACACCCCTAACTATGGCTACACCTTC. The variable domain in full, with the rest retrieved from reference TRBV5-6 and TRBJ1-2, is DAGVTQSPTHLIKTRGQQVTLRCSPKSGHDTVSWYQQALGQGPQFIFQYYEEEERQRGNFPDRFSGHQFPNYSSELNVNALLLGDSALYLCASSPNDTPNYGYTFGSGTRLTVV.